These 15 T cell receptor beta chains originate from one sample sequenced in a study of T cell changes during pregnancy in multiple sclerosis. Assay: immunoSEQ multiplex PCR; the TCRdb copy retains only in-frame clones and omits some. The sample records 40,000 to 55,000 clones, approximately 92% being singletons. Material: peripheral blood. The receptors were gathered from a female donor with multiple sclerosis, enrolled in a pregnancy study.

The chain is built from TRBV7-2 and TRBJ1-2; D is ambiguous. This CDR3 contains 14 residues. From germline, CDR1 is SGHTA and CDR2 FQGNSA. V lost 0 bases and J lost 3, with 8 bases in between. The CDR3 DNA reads TGTGCCAGCAGCTTAGCGGAGACCTACTATGGCTACACCTTC. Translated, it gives CASSLAETYYGYTF.

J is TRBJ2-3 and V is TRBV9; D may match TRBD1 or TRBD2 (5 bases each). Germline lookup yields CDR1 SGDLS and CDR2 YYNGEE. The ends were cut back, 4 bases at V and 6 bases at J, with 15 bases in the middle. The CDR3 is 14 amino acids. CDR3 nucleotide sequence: TGTGCCAGCAGCTCCGGGACCCACGGGGATACGCAGTATTTT. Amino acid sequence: CASSSGTHGDTQYF. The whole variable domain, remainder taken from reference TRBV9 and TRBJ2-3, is DSGVTQTPKHLITATGQRVTLRCSPRSGDLSVYWYQQSLDQGLQFLIQYYNGEERAKGNILERFSAQQFPDLHSELNLSSLELGDSALYFCASSSGTHGDTQYFGPGTRLTVL.

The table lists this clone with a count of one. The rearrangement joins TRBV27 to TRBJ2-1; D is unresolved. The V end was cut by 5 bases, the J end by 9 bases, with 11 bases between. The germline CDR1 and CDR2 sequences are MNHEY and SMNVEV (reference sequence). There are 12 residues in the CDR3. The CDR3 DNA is TGTGCCAGCAGTACCGGACCGCCTGAGCAGTTCTTC. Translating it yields CASSTGPPEQFF.

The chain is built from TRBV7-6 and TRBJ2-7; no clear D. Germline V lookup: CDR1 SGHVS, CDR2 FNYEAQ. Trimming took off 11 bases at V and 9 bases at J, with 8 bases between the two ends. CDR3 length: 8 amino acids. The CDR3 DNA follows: TGTGCCCCCACCGGGCAGTACTTC. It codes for CAPTGQYF.

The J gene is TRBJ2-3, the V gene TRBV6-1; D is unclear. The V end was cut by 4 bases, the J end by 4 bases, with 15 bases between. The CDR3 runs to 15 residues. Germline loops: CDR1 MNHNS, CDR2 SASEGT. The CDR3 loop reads CASSGVLRSADTQYF. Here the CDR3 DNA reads TGTGCCAGCAGTGGGGTCCTCCGTTCAGCAGATACGCAGTATTTT.

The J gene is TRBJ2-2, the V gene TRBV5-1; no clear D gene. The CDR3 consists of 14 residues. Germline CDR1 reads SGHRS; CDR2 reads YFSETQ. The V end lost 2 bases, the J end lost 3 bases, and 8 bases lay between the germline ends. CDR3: CASSFRGDTGELFF. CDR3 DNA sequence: TGCGCCAGCAGCTTCCGTGGGGACACCGGGGAGCTGTTTTTT.

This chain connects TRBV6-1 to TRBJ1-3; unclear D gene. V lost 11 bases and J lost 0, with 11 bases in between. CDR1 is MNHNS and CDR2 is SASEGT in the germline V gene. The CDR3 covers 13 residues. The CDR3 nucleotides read TGTGCCGGATCTCTCAGCTCTGGAAACACCATATATTTT. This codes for CAGSLSSGNTIYF.

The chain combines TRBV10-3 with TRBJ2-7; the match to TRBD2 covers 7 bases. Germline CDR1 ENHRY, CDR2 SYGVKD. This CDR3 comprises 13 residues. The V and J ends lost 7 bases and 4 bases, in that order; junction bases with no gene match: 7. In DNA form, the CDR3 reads TGTGCCATCATGAGAGGGAGGGAGTACGAGCAGTACTTC. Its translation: CAIMRGREYEQYF.

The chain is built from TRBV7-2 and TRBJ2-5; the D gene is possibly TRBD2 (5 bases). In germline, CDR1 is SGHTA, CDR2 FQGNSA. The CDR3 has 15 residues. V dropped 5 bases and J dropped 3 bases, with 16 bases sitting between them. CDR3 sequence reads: CASSPIGLGEETQYF. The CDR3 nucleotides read TGTGCCAGCAGCCCCATCGGGTTGGGAGAAGAGACCCAGTACTTC.

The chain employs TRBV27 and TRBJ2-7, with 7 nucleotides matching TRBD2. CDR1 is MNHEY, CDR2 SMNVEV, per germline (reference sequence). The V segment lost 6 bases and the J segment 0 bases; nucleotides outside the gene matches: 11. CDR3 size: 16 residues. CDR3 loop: CASRFYSGRISYEQYF. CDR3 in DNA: TGTGCCAGCAGATTTTATAGCGGGCGAATCTCCTACGAGCAGTACTTC.

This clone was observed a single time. The CDR3 DNA reads as TGCAGCCCAGCGAGGGGCCACTCTGGAAACACCATATATTTT. Amino acid sequence: CSPARGHSGNTIYF. The chain links TRBV29-1 to TRBJ1-3; possible D gene TRBD1, 5 bases. Germline-derived CDR1 and CDR2 are SQVTM and ANQGSEA. CDR3 length: 14 amino acids. V lost 8 bases to trimming and J lost 0 bases, with 14 bases between them.

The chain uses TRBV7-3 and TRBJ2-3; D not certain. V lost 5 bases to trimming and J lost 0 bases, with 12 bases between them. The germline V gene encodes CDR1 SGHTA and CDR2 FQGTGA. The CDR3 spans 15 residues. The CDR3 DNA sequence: TGTGCCAGCAGCCCAGCCGGACGCAGCACAGATACGCAGTATTTT. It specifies CASSPAGRSTDTQYF.

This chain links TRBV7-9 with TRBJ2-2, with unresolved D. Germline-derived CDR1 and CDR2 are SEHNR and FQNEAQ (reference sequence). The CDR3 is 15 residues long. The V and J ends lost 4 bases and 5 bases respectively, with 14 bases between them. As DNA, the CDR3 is TGTGCCAGCAGCTCCCGTGCTGGGGAAACCGGGGAGCTGTTTTTT. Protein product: CASSSRAGETGELFF.

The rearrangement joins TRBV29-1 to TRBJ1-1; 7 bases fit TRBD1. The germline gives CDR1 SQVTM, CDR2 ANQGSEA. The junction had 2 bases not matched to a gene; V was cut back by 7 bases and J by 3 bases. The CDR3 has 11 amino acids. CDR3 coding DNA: TGCAGCGGTGGGACAGACACTGAAGCTTTCTTT. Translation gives CSGGTDTEAFF.

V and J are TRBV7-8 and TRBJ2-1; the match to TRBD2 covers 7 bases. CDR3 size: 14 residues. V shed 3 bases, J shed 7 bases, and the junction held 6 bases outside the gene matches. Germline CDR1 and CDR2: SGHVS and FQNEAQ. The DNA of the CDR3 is TGTGCCAGCAGCTTGGATGGGACTAAAAATGAGCAGTTCTTC. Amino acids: CASSLDGTKNEQFF.